This T cell receptor beta chain is from a study of a mutant IDH1 vaccine in newly diagnosed glioma. Study overall: It was radiotherapy, temozolomide, or both that patients received previously, with most receiving both. Study-wide findings and caveats: The vaccine induced immune responses, and these occurred in roughly 93% of patients.

The protocol was immunoSEQ multiplex PCR, while the TCRdb copy is restricted to in-frame clones and leaves out a portion. The sample lists about 65,000 clones; approximately 81% were seen once. Indicated time point: week 23, last vaccination. In the vaccine, a single dose held 300 ug of the mutant IDH1 20-mer peptide, along with topical imiquimod. V lost 5 bases and J lost 0, with 22 bases in between. The CDR3 extends over 18 amino acids. CDR1 and CDR2 (germline): SGHVS, FQNEAQ. This clone was detected only a few times. The antigen remains unidentified. The chain links TRBV7-8 to TRBJ2-5, with D perhaps matching TRBD1 or TRBD2 (5 bases each). The sample consisted of PBMCs, taken from a glioma patient whose treatment included an IDH1 peptide vaccine. The receptor comes from a man aged 25-45 years with glioma. The CDR3 is CASSRTRDGWGYQETQYF. CDR3 nucleotide sequence: TGTGCCAGCAGCCGCACTAGAGACGGATGGGGGTACCAAGAGACCCAGTACTTC.